This T cell receptor (beta chain) was identified during a study of T cell repertoires in cytomegalovirus infection. Study-level background: Indications of both CMV infection and matching HLA type were provided by public TCR beta signatures.

TCRdb re-called the reads with MiXCR, one entry per CDR3 protein. The data hold about 310,000 distinct CDR3 sequences, with roughly 16% observed a single time. The study's findings and limits: Cumulative frequency of public TCR beta families picked out carriers of CMV plus the relevant HLA.

The table lists this clonotype with a few counts. No antigen is known for it. Trimming stripped 6 bases from V and 3 bases from J, with 6 bases between. Germline-derived CDR1 and CDR2 are SNHLY and FYNNEI. The CDR3 is 11 residues long. This sequence originates from a human donor in good health (CMV status not recorded). Some clones in this sample may be carry-over from other donors' samples. Sequencing was carried out using PBMCs. The rearrangement uses TRBV2 and TRBJ2-7; D call uncertain. The CDR3 loop is CASRGYYEQYF. CDR3 DNA sequence: TGTGCCAGCAGGGGGTACTACGAGCAGTACTTC.